This TCR beta chain was retrieved from a study of read filtering for tumor transcriptome and immune sequencing. Across the whole study: TCR-mapped reads were about 3.5 to 11 million with IR-seq versus roughly 75 to 1,400 with RNA-seq.

The V and J ends lost 6 bases and 2 bases, in that order; junction bases with no gene match: 6. The CDR3 has 15 amino acids. Germline V gene sequence: CDR1 LNHDA, CDR2 SQIVND (reference sequence). The library was built from approximately 400 ng RNA with molecular barcoded adaptors for alpha/delta and beta/gamma chains. TCRdb called the reads again in MiXCR, with one record for every CDR3 protein. The repertoire consists of 37,000 or so distinct CDR3 sequences, with roughly 15% occurring once and the leading ten covering roughly 40%. The sample comprised a population of CD138-negative cells sorted from bone marrow. The chain links TRBV19 to TRBJ2-5; 10 bases map to TRBD2. This clonotype was sampled from a donor at least 40 years old with multiple myeloma. This chain's CDR3 is CASSGLAEAQETQYF. In DNA, the CDR3 is TGTGCCAGTAGCGGACTAGCGGAGGCACAAGAGACCCAGTACTTC.